These 24 T cell receptor beta chains came from one sample sequenced in a study of CD8 T cells in Susac syndrome. Reverse transcription of about 0.45 to 1 ug RNA was performed with random hexamers. TCRdb passed the immunoSEQ multiplex PCR reads through MiXCR, listing each CDR3 protein once. The sample has 100,000 to 150,000 distinct CDR3 sequences, around 75% seen once. Material for sequencing was CD8+ T cells from PBMCs. The receptors derive from a human donor with multiple sclerosis.

The V gene is TRBV10-3, the J gene TRBJ2-1, with no clear D. V dropped 2 bases and J dropped 9 bases, with 14 bases sitting between them. There are 14 residues in the CDR3. The germline CDR1 and CDR2 sequences are ENHRY and SYGVKD. The CDR3 reads CAISEPGLILEQFF. In DNA form, the CDR3 reads TGTGCCATCAGTGAGCCGGGTCTGATCCTTGAGCAGTTCTTC.

The chain combines TRBV12-3 or TRBV12-4 with TRBJ1-5; D gene uncertain. Trimming removed 6 bases at V and 1 base at J, with 10 bases between. This CDR3 spans 14 amino acids. The DNA for the CDR3 is TGTGCCAGCAGCTTCGGACCGAGCAATCAGCCCCAGCATTTT. As protein: CASSFGPSNQPQHF.

The J gene is TRBJ1-5, the V gene TRBV19, with TRBD1 matching 7 bases. J lost 0 bases, V lost 3 bases, and 11 bases had no gene match. CDR3 length: 18 residues. Germline CDR1 LNHDA, CDR2 SQIVND (reference sequence). CDR3 in amino acids: CASSMGDLRGYSNQPQHF. The CDR3 bases are TGTGCCAGTAGTATGGGGGACCTCAGGGGGTATAGCAATCAGCCCCAGCATTTT.

This sequence joins TRBV5-6 and TRBJ2-1; the match to TRBD2 covers 8 bases. CDR1 is SGHDT, CDR2 YYEEEE, per germline. Trimming at V came to 7 bases and at J to 10 bases, leaving 7 bases not matched to a gene. This CDR3 has 12 amino acids. The CDR3 reads CASFISGTEQFF. The CDR3 DNA is TGTGCCAGCTTCATTAGCGGGACCGAGCAGTTCTTC.

V and J are TRBV5-6 and TRBJ2-3, with no clear D. CDR1 is SGHDT and CDR2 is YYEEEE in the germline V gene. Trimming took off 0 bases at V and 2 bases at J, with 13 bases between the two ends. CDR3 length equals 16 residues. The CDR3: CASSLAMAAHTDTQYF. In nucleotides, the CDR3 is TGTGCCAGCAGCTTGGCCATGGCCGCACACACAGATACGCAGTATTTT.

The chain has TRBV6-5 and TRBJ1-6; maybe TRBD1 (5 bases). This CDR3 has 17 residues. V was clipped by 0 bases and J by 7 bases, with 16 bases between them. Germline V gives CDR1 MNHEY, CDR2 SVGAGI. The CDR3 coding sequence is TGTGCCAGCAGTTACTCCGCCCGGGACTGGCAAAATTCACCCCTCCACTTT. Translated, it gives CASSYSARDWQNSPLHF.

The chain combines TRBV20-1 with TRBJ1-3; tentatively, D is TRBD1 (5 bases). Germline V lookup: CDR1 DFQATT, CDR2 SNEGSKA (reference sequence). The CDR3 length is 13 residues. V was shortened by 6 bases and J by 1 base, with 10 bases between the two germline ends. CDR3 in DNA: TGCAGTGCCCCACAGGTATCTGGAAACACCATATATTTT. Translating it yields CSAPQVSGNTIYF.

The genes are TRBV5-6 and TRBJ2-3; D possibly corresponds to TRBD1 (5 bases). This CDR3 comprises 14 residues. Germline CDR1 reads SGHDT; CDR2 reads YYEEEE. Trimming cost V 3 bases and J 3 bases, with 11 bases left between them. In DNA, the CDR3 is TGTGCCAGCAGCTACGACAGAGTAACAGATACGCAGTATTTT. It is translated as CASSYDRVTDTQYF.

The chain carries TRBV27 and TRBJ1-1; a weak D match, TRBD1 (5 bases). Germline V gene lookup returns CDR1 MNHEY and CDR2 SMNVEV (reference sequence). The CDR3 has 15 amino acids. Trimming left V 2 bases short and J 4 bases short, with 14 bases between. The CDR3 sequence is CASSLGAGLLTEAFF. In DNA form, the CDR3 reads TGTGCCAGCAGTTTAGGGGCAGGGCTACTCACTGAAGCTTTCTTT.

The chain carries TRBV6-5 and TRBJ2-1; 10 nucleotides agree with TRBD2. CDR1 is MNHEY and CDR2 is SVGAGI in the germline V gene. The length of the CDR3 is 18 residues. Unmatched junction bases numbered 13, after V lost 0 bases and J lost 8 bases. CDR3 in amino acids: CASSYSFSGGASDDEQFF. CDR3 nucleotide sequence: TGTGCCAGCAGTTACTCTTTCAGCGGGGGGGCCTCAGACGATGAGCAGTTCTTC.

J is TRBJ2-1 and V is TRBV11-2; unclear D gene. The CDR3 runs to 14 residues. V dropped 1 base and J dropped 7 bases, with 11 bases sitting between them. Per germline, CDR1 SGHAT and CDR2 FQNNGV. This CDR3 reads CASSLVAVGNEQFF. DNA for the CDR3: TGTGCCAGCAGCTTAGTTGCGGTCGGTAATGAGCAGTTCTTC.

V and J are TRBV6-2 or TRBV6-3 and TRBJ1-1; no definite D call. The V and J ends lost 2 bases and 0 bases respectively, with 4 bases between them. Germline V lookup: CDR1 MNHEY, CDR2 SVGEGT. The CDR3 is 13 residues long. The CDR3 is CASSYEVNTEAFF. The CDR3 DNA is TGTGCCAGCAGTTACGAAGTGAACACTGAAGCTTTCTTT.

This chain connects TRBV30 to TRBJ1-1; 7 positions agree with TRBD1. The CDR3 loop spans 14 amino acids. Germline V lookup: CDR1 GTSNPN, CDR2 SVGIG (reference sequence). With 2 bases clipped from V and 1 base from J, the junction kept 4 bases outside the gene matches. CDR3 nucleotides: TGTGCCTGGAGTTTCGGGACAGAGAACACTGAAGCTTTCTTT. It specifies CAWSFGTENTEAFF. Drawing the rest from reference TRBV30 and TRBJ1-1, the complete variable domain is SQTIHQWPATLVQPVGSPLSLECTVEGTSNPNLYWYRQAAGRGLQLLFYSVGIGQISSEVPQNLSASRPQDRQFILSSKKLLLSDSGFYLCAWSFGTENTEAFFGQGTRLTVV.

The J gene is TRBJ2-1, the V gene TRBV12-3 or TRBV12-4; 13 nucleotides align to TRBD2. With V trimmed by 4 bases and J by 5 bases, 2 bases remained unmatched. This CDR3 spans 15 amino acids. CDR3 amino acids: CASSWTSGSNNEQFF. Written as DNA, the CDR3 is TGTGCCAGCAGTTGGACTAGCGGGAGTAACAATGAGCAGTTCTTC.

This clonotype was seen only once. The rearrangement links TRBV19 to TRBJ2-4; no definite D call. Deletions cut 5 bases from V and 7 bases from J, with 6 bases between. Germline V gene lookup returns CDR1 LNHDA and CDR2 SQIVND (reference sequence). The CDR3 covers 11 residues. CDR3 in DNA: TGTGCCAGTAGTTTTGGTAACATTCAGTACTTC. Its protein product is CASSFGNIQYF.

The gene calls are TRBV12-3 or TRBV12-4 and TRBJ2-1; a weak D match, TRBD1 (6 bases). V was pared by 7 bases and J by 6 bases, with 16 bases between. The CDR3 totals 14 residues. The CDR3 DNA reads TGTGCCAGCAATTCCAGGGGTTGGACCAATGAGCAGTTCTTC. This gives the protein CASNSRGWTNEQFF.

The rearrangement joins TRBV2 to TRBJ2-7; 7 bases fit TRBD1. The CDR3 length is 15 residues. V lost 5 bases, J lost 2 bases, and 9 bases stayed unmatched. Germline values: CDR1 SNHLY, CDR2 FYNNEI. As DNA, the CDR3 is TGTGCCAGCAGTCAAAGGACAGGATCCACCTACGAGCAGTACTTC. This codes for CASSQRTGSTYEQYF.

This chain links TRBV10-3 with TRBJ1-2; 9 nucleotides align to TRBD1. The germline gives CDR1 ENHRY, CDR2 SYGVKD. V shed 10 bases, J shed 4 bases, and the junction held 7 bases outside the gene matches. This CDR3 comprises 13 residues. CDR3 bases: TGTGCCACCGCCGGGACAGGGAGCTATGGCTACACCTTC. Translated, it gives CATAGTGSYGYTF.

J is TRBJ2-1 and V is TRBV4-1; 8 bases match TRBD1. This CDR3 is 13 amino acids long. The junction had 3 bases not matched to a gene; V was cut back by 4 bases and J by 7 bases. Germline loops: CDR1 MGHRA, CDR2 YSYEKL. The CDR3 nucleotides are TGCGCCAGCAGCCGACAGGGGAAGAATGAGCAGTTCTTC. This translates into CASSRQGKNEQFF.

This rearrangement joins TRBV4-1 to TRBJ1-5; D call uncertain. The CDR3 covers 14 residues. Germline V gene lookup returns CDR1 MGHRA and CDR2 YSYEKL. Trimming cost V 4 bases and J 5 bases, with 12 bases left between them. The CDR3 DNA sequence: TGCGCCAGCAGCCCGAGGGCTGAGGATCAGCCCCAGCATTTT. Amino acids: CASSPRAEDQPQHF.

The rearrangement uses TRBV25-1 and TRBJ1-2; 9 nucleotides align to TRBD1. Germline-derived CDR1 and CDR2 are MGHDK and SYGVNS. Trimming cost V 4 bases and J 4 bases; bases outside gene matches: 7. The CDR3 covers 15 residues. Here the CDR3 DNA reads TGTGCCAGCAGTGCGGGACAGGGAGGCAGCTATGGCTACACCTTC. Translated: CASSAGQGGSYGYTF.

This clonotype was detected once. This chain links TRBV5-6 with TRBJ2-3; perhaps TRBD1 as D (5 bases). The germline V gene has CDR1 SGHDT and CDR2 YYEEEE. Trimming pared 0 bases from V and 4 bases from J, leaving 15 bases between. This CDR3 is built from 16 residues. This chain's CDR3 is CASSLAIRQGADTQYF. The CDR3 region has the DNA TGTGCCAGCAGCTTGGCGATCCGGCAGGGCGCAGATACGCAGTATTTT.

This sequence joins TRBV24-1 and TRBJ2-5, with TRBD2 as a possible D gene (5 bases). Germline CDR1 is KGHDR and CDR2 is SFDVKD. The CDR3 consists of 15 residues. V lost 2 bases, J lost 4 bases, and 13 bases lay in between. This CDR3 is CATSDYSQRGETQYF. For the CDR3, the DNA is TGTGCCACCAGTGATTACAGCCAACGGGGAGAGACCCAGTACTTC.

The genes are TRBV20-1 and TRBJ2-2; D might be TRBD2 (5 bases). Germline V gene sequence: CDR1 DFQATT, CDR2 SNEGSKA (reference sequence). The CDR3 runs 15 residues. Between the trimmed V and J ends, which lost 1 base and 5 bases, there was a span of 14 bases. CDR3: CSARVVGKGTGELFF. In nucleotides, the CDR3 is TGCAGTGCTAGAGTGGTCGGGAAGGGTACCGGGGAGCTGTTTTTT.